This is a list of T cell receptor beta chains from one sample in a study of blood T cell repertoires in COVID-19. Profiling relied on immunoSEQ multiplex PCR, and the TCRdb table lists in-frame clones only, not all of them. The repertoire consists of fewer than 250,000 clones, with less than 90% occurring once and the leading ten covering approximately 2.6%. The specimen was peripheral blood. These receptors originate from a woman aged 70-85 years with active or convalescent COVID-19. Each CDR3 is given with its conserved first and last residue. A D gene is named only where the DNA matches it firmly.

TRBV24-1	17	TRBJ2-2	NA	CATSDGSVALSTGELFF
TRBV9	15	TRBJ1-3	NA	CASSVAGFSGNTIYF
TRBV30	14	TRBJ2-5	NA	CAWSRPGVRGTQYF
TRBV30	14	TRBJ1-5	NA	CAWSTQVGNQPQHF
TRBV2	13	TRBJ1-2	NA	CATNGRGADGYTF
TRBV6-2/TRBV6-3	13	TRBJ1-5	TRBD1	CASSYDRGRPQHF
TRBV4-1	18	TRBJ2-5	NA	CASSQDWKPHRASETQYF
TRBV28	14	TRBJ2-2	NA	CASSLGLYTGELFF
TRBV2	15	TRBJ1-5	NA	CASSPGQSSNQPQHF
TRBV30	16	TRBJ1-4	NA	CAWSRNVGRVKEKLFF
TRBV6-5	12	TRBJ1-1	NA	CASSYSGGNAFF
TRBV7-3	15	TRBJ1-2	NA	CASSPQGAANYGYTF
TRBV28	14	TRBJ2-5	TRBD1	CASSPGTGEETQYF
TRBV5-1	15	TRBJ2-5	TRBD1	CASSSGTGAQETQYF
TRBV6-5	12	TRBJ1-2	NA	CASKPENYGYTF
TRBV6-5	14	TRBJ2-3	NA	CASILGAATDTQYF
TRBV30	13	TRBJ2-3	NA	CAWSVLGRDTQYF
TRBV2	13	TRBJ2-7	NA	CASSQRWGDEQYF
TRBV2	11	TRBJ2-4	NA	CATATAWIQYF
TRBV2	12	TRBJ1-2	NA	CASSSENYGYTF
TRBV2	14	TRBJ2-3	NA	CASRRDSLGDTQYF
TRBV27	14	TRBJ1-3	NA	CASSSGGAGNTIYF
TRBV9	16	TRBJ2-2	TRBD2	CASSVGTSGNTGELFF
TRBV4-3	15	TRBJ2-7	TRBD1	CASSQTGTGTYEQYF
TRBV12-3/TRBV12-4	11	TRBJ2-5	NA	CASSERETQYF
TRBV7-8	14	TRBJ2-3	NA	CASSSSLATDTQYF
TRBV3-1/TRBV3-2	14	TRBJ1-4	NA	CASSHSNSNEKLFF
TRBV28	15	TRBJ1-5	TRBD1	CASRDNRGSNQPQHF
TRBV3-1/TRBV3-2	15	TRBJ2-5	TRBD2	CASRPTSGSYETQYF
TRBV24-1	12	TRBJ2-1	NA	CATSDYGGEQFF
TRBV24-1	15	TRBJ2-1	TRBD2	CATSNSGGAGDEQFF
TRBV12-3/TRBV12-4	13	TRBJ2-5	NA	CASSFSGKETQYF
TRBV18	13	TRBJ1-1	TRBD1	CASSPQGDGEAFF
TRBV28	13	TRBJ2-5	NA	CASSLVGGETQYF
TRBV5-4	16	TRBJ2-7	NA	CASSFDAGSLPYEQYF
TRBV10-3	12	TRBJ2-1	NA	CAISDTYNEQFF
TRBV5-6	15	TRBJ1-6	NA	CASSFVISTDSPLHF
TRBV29-1	14	TRBJ2-5	NA	CSGDGGSGQETQYF
TRBV27	12	TRBJ1-6	TRBD1	CASRDRDAPLHF
TRBV18	15	TRBJ2-2	NA	CASSKGGANTGELFF